These 8 T cell receptor beta chains were sequenced from one sample in a study of blood T cells in healthy people across ages. Together with a sample-barcoded 5' primer, a J-beta primer mix was included in a second PCR lasting about 7 to 11 cycles. TCRdb ran MiXCR on the 5' RACE reads and lists one entry per CDR3 protein. The sample lists around 940,000 distinct CDR3 sequences, about 53% occurring once. Sequencing was carried out using blood. The receptors shown here come from a woman in her sixties or seventies in good health.

The chain joins TRBV6-1 to TRBJ2-7; no clear D gene. Germline CDR1 MNHNS, CDR2 SASEGT. This CDR3 contains 12 residues. V shed 6 bases and J shed 5 bases, with 11 bases lying between them. CDR3 protein: CASRANSDEQYF. The CDR3 DNA sequence: TGTGCCAGCAGGGCAAACAGCGACGAGCAGTACTTC.

The gene calls are TRBV12-3 or TRBV12-4 and TRBJ1-6, with 7 positions matching TRBD1. The CDR3 sequence is 17 residues long. The J segment lost 5 bases and the V segment lost 1 base, leaving 8 bases of the junction unmatched. CDR3 in DNA: TGTGCCAGCAGTTTAGGGGGACAGCGAACCCATAATTCACCCCTCCACTTT. Residues: CASSLGGQRTHNSPLHF.

The chain has TRBV4-1 and TRBJ2-2, with 8 bases identical to TRBD1. In germline, CDR1 is MGHRA, CDR2 YSYEKL. The CDR3 contains 17 residues. Trimming cost V 1 base and J 1 base; bases outside gene matches: 5. DNA for the CDR3: TGCGCCAGCAGCCAAGTGATAGGACAGGGGAACACCGGGGAGCTGTTTTTT. This translates into CASSQVIGQGNTGELFF.

This sequence joins TRBV21-1 and TRBJ2-5; the DNA was not used to check the table's D call, TRBD1. TRBV21-1 is noted as a pseudogene. The CDR3 extends over 15 amino acids. The CDR3 DNA follows: TGTGCCAGCGACCACCGGGACAGGGGGGACAATGAGCAGTACTTC. Encoded protein: CASDHRDRGDNEQYF.

This chain links TRBV16 with TRBJ1-1; 10 nucleotides align to TRBD1. There are 15 residues in the CDR3. Germline values: CDR1 KGHSY, CDR2 FQNENV. Trimming cost V 4 bases and J 1 base; bases outside gene matches: 3. Here the CDR3 reads CASSPGQGKNTEAFF. Here the CDR3 DNA reads TGTGCCAGCAGCCCGGGACAGGGGAAGAACACTGAAGCTTTCTTT. Full variable domain (outside the CDR3, taken from reference TRBV16 and TRBJ1-1): GEEVAQTPKHLVRGEGQKAKLYCAPIKGHSYVFWYQQVLKNEFKFLISFQNENVFDETGMPKERFSAKCLPNSPCSLEIQATKLEDSAVYFCASSPGQGKNTEAFFGQGTRLTVV.

A single count supports this clonotype. This chain connects TRBV3-1 to TRBJ2-1; weak D call: TRBD2 (5 bases). Germline V gives CDR1 LGHDT, CDR2 YNNKEL (reference sequence). The CDR3 totals 13 residues. V lost 2 bases and J lost 12, with 14 bases in between. CDR3 coding DNA: TGTGCCAGCAGCCAAACCCGGGAAGGGATGCAGTTCTTC. This sequence encodes CASSQTREGMQFF.

The chain joins TRBV5-6 to TRBJ2-3, with TRBD1 as a possible D gene (6 bases). The CDR3 contains 15 residues. CDR1 SGHDT and CDR2 YYEEEE come from the germline V gene. Trimming removed 4 bases from V and 2 bases from J, with 14 bases in between. The CDR3 DNA follows: TGTGCCAGCAGCACTGGGACACCTTACACAGATACGCAGTATTTT. It codes for CASSTGTPYTDTQYF.

This clonotype turned up a few times. The gene calls are TRBV4-1 and TRBJ2-3, with TRBD2 identical over 11 bases. Looked up from germline, CDR1 is MGHRA and CDR2 is YSYEKL. V was pared by 1 base and J by 6 bases, with 12 bases of the junction left unmatched. This CDR3 region has 18 residues. Written as DNA, the CDR3 is TGCGCCAGCAGCCAAGGAAGACTAGCGGGGATGGGGATGGATACGCAGTATTTT. It encodes CASSQGRLAGMGMDTQYF.